This entry lists 13 T cell receptor beta chains sequenced from one sample in a study of cytomegalovirus exposure and HLA in healthy donors. 13 Jbeta primers and 60 Vbeta primers were used for the PCR. The data were produced by immunoSEQ multiplex PCR, yet TCRdb's version contains in-frame clones alone and is incomplete. In the table there are 130,000 to 150,000 clones, about 72% of which are singletons. Specimen: PBMCs. Every receptor here comes from a middle-aged man in good health and CMV-seronegative.

The CDR3 nucleotides read TGCAGCGGATGTGGGCCGGTGGTTGGCCGGGACTCGGAGTATGACGAGCAGTACTTC. This sequence encodes CSGCGPVVGRDSEYDEQYF. This chain joins TRBV29-1 and TRBJ2-7; a possible D gene is TRBD2 (6 bases). CDR1 is SQVTM, CDR2 ANQGSEA, per germline. The CDR3 spans 19 residues. V lost 7 bases and J 5 bases, leaving 36 bases between the germline ends.

The J gene is TRBJ2-2, the V gene TRBV5-1; D may be TRBD2 (6 bases). Germline assignment: CDR1 SGHRS and CDR2 YFSETQ. The CDR3 totals 15 residues. V was pared by 7 bases and J by 5 bases, with 18 bases between. This CDR3 is CASGPFPGSTGELFF. The CDR3 DNA sequence: TGCGCCAGCGGCCCGTTCCCCGGGAGTACCGGGGAGCTGTTTTTT.

This chain connects TRBV6-5 to TRBJ1-1; TRBD1 is a possible D gene (6 bases). Deletions cut 4 bases from V and 4 bases from J, with 19 bases between. The CDR3 loop spans 16 amino acids. Germline V gene data show CDR1 as MNHEY and CDR2 as SVGAGI. CDR3 coding DNA: TGTGCCAGCAGTTTATCAACAGGGAGCTATGGCACTGAAGCTTTCTTT. Its protein is CASSLSTGSYGTEAFF.

The chain has TRBV27 and TRBJ1-2; 7 nucleotides align to TRBD1. With 3 bases clipped from V and 6 bases from J, the junction kept 13 bases outside the gene matches. Germline V lookup: CDR1 MNHEY, CDR2 SMNVEV (reference sequence). CDR3 length: 16 amino acids. The CDR3 reads CASSFLGGFGGNGYTF. CDR3 sequence (DNA): TGTGCCAGCAGTTTCCTAGGGGGCTTCGGTGGGAATGGCTACACCTTC.

The V gene is TRBV10-3, the J gene TRBJ2-1; maybe TRBD1 (6 bases). This CDR3 has 14 amino acids. Trimming removed 6 bases at V and 0 bases at J, with 9 bases between. Germline V lookup: CDR1 ENHRY, CDR2 SYGVKD. CDR3 nucleotide sequence: TGTGCCATCAGGGGGACAACCTCCTACAATGAGCAGTTCTTC. This codes for CAIRGTTSYNEQFF.

CDR3 region: CASSSGQGTYEQFF. The CDR3 DNA reads as TGTGCCAGCAGTTCCGGACAGGGTACATATGAGCAGTTCTTC. The chain has TRBV2 and TRBJ2-1; 8 nucleotides agree with TRBD1. V was pared by 5 bases and J by 8 bases, with 8 bases of the junction left unmatched. Germline V gives CDR1 SNHLY, CDR2 FYNNEI. This CDR3 region has 14 residues.

This clone was seen a single time. The CDR3 coding sequence is TGCAGCGTTGAATGGCAGGGGGGAGTAAAGCAGTTCTTC. Translated: CSVEWQGGVKQFF. This chain connects TRBV29-1 to TRBJ2-1; tentatively, D is TRBD1 (7 bases). The CDR3 contains 13 residues. CDR1 SQVTM and CDR2 ANQGSEA come from the germline V gene. Trimming took off 2 bases at V and 11 bases at J, with 16 bases between the two ends.

The rearrangement joins TRBV7-9 to TRBJ2-4; D might be TRBD1 (6 bases). CDR3 length: 14 amino acids. Germline V gene lookup returns CDR1 SEHNR and CDR2 FQNEAQ (reference sequence). The V end was cut by 5 bases, the J end by 5 bases, with 13 bases between. This CDR3 is CASSPRRTENIQYF. Written as DNA, the CDR3 is TGTGCCAGCAGCCCCCGTAGGACAGAAAACATTCAGTACTTC. Combining the CDR3 with reference TRBV7-9 and TRBJ2-4 gives the whole variable domain DTGVSQNPRHKITKRGQNVTFRCDPISEHNRLYWYRQTLGQGPEFLTYFQNEAQLEKSRLLSDRFSAERPKGSFSTLEIQRTEQGDSAMYLCASSPRRTENIQYFGAGTRLSVL.

This chain joins TRBV19 and TRBJ2-1; 14 nucleotides line up with TRBD2. V lost 4 bases, J lost 4 bases, and 3 bases stayed unmatched. Looked up from germline, CDR1 is LNHDA and CDR2 is SQIVND (reference sequence). This CDR3 is built from 16 residues. DNA of the CDR3: TGTGCCAGTAGTAGAGGGACTAGCGGGGGATACAATGAGCAGTTCTTC. Amino acids: CASSRGTSGGYNEQFF.

V and J are TRBV19 and TRBJ2-7; a possible D gene is TRBD1 (6 bases). CDR1 is LNHDA, CDR2 SQIVND, per germline (reference sequence). The germline V and J ends were trimmed by 10 bases and 2 bases, with 18 bases remaining between them. The CDR3 contains 14 residues. The CDR3 loop reads CATRVGQPTYEQYF. The DNA of the CDR3 is TGTGCCACTAGAGTTGGACAGCCTACCTACGAGCAGTACTTC.

The chain employs TRBV5-1 and TRBJ1-6; D remains unclear. This CDR3 is built from 16 residues. V lost 0 bases to trimming and J lost 8 bases, with 15 bases between them. Germline V CDR1 and CDR2: SGHRS, YFSETQ. The CDR3 protein is CASSLASGMRDSPLHF. CDR3 nucleotide sequence: TGCGCCAGCAGCTTGGCCTCCGGGATGAGGGATTCACCCCTCCACTTT.

This clone was seen a single time. J is TRBJ2-2 and V is TRBV10-3, with 7 bases aligning to TRBD1. From germline, CDR1 is ENHRY and CDR2 SYGVKD. V shed 10 bases and J 4 bases; nucleotides not matched to a gene: 6. The length of the CDR3 is 13 residues. The DNA of the CDR3 is TGTGCCAGCCAGACAGGGAGCACCGGGGAGCTGTTTTTT. Translating gives CASQTGSTGELFF.

The gene calls are TRBV2 and TRBJ2-1; D is undetermined. CDR3 length: 14 amino acids. CDR1 is SNHLY, CDR2 FYNNEI, per germline. CDR3 loop: CASRQGSSYNEQFF. CDR3 sequence (DNA): TGTGCTTCAAGACAAGGCAGCTCCTACAATGAGCAGTTCTTC.